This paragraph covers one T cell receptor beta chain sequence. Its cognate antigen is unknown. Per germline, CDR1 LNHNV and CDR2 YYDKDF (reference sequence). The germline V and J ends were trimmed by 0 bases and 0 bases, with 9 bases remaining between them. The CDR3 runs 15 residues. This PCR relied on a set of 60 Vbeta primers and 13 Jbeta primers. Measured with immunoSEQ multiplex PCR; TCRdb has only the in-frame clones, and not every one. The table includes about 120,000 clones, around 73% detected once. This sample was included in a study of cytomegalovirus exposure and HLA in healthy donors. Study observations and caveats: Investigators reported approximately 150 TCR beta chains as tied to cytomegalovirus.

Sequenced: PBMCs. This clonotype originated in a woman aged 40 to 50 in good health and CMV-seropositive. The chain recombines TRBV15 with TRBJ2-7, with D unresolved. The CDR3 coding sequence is TGTGCCACCAGCAGAGATGCAGGAAACTCCTACGAGCAGTACTTC. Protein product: CATSRDAGNSYEQYF.